One sample yielded the 3 T cell receptor beta chains listed below, sequenced in a study of shared clonotypes between healthy human individuals. Naive CD8 cells lacked CD45RO, underwent positive selection for CCR7 and left out terminally differentiated effector memory CD45RA+ cells. Measured with immunoSEQ multiplex PCR; TCRdb has only the in-frame clones, and not every one. The sample includes about 2.1 million clones, roughly 95% seen only once; the top ten take about 1.7%. Sequences were obtained from naive CD8+ T cells from PBMCs. Receptors were obtained from a man aged 18 to 35 in good health. Some clones in this sample may be carry-over from other donors' samples.

This rearrangement joins TRBV7-9 to TRBJ2-1; 9 bases line up with TRBD2. CDR1 is SEHNR and CDR2 is FQNEAQ in the germline V gene (reference sequence). V trimming: 5 bases; J trimming: 7 bases; junction bases outside the gene matches: 12. The CDR3 covers 16 residues. The CDR3 loop reads CASSPSAGGPRNEQFF. CDR3 in DNA: TGTGCCAGCAGCCCCTCGGCGGGAGGGCCGAGGAATGAGCAGTTCTTC. The variable domain in full, with the rest retrieved from reference TRBV7-9 and TRBJ2-1, is DTGVSQNPRHKITKRGQNVTFRCDPISEHNRLYWYRQTLGQGPEFLTYFQNEAQLEKSRLLSDRFSAERPKGSFSTLEIQRTEQGDSAMYLCASSPSAGGPRNEQFFGPGTRLTVL.

J is TRBJ2-1 and V is TRBV6-1; D gene ambiguous. Germline CDR1 and CDR2: MNHNS and SASEGT. V lost 5 bases, J lost 6 bases, and 5 bases lay in between. The CDR3 totals 11 residues. CDR3 amino acids: CASSRFNEQFF. The CDR3 bases are TGTGCCAGCAGTCGGTTCAATGAGCAGTTCTTC.

The chain has TRBV29-1 and TRBJ1-2; 7 bases align to TRBD1. CDR1 and CDR2 (germline): SQVTM, ANQGSEA. The trim removed 4 bases at V and 8 bases at J, leaving 16 bases unmatched. This CDR3 comprises 15 residues. The CDR3 is CSVGSRQGPIEGYTF. In nucleotides, the CDR3 is TGCAGCGTTGGCTCCAGACAGGGCCCAATTGAGGGCTACACCTTC.